This TCR beta chain was recorded in a study of blood T cell repertoires in COVID-19. This CDR3 is built from 14 residues. Per germline, CDR1 SNHLY and CDR2 FYNNEI. V lost 4 bases to trimming and J lost 5 bases, with 15 bases between them. Assay: immunoSEQ multiplex PCR; the TCRdb copy retains only in-frame clones and omits some. The sample gives roughly 130,000 clones, roughly 78% of which show up once; around 3.3% is in the top ten. This clonotype originated in a man between 60 and 75 years old with acute or convalescent COVID-19. The chain employs TRBV2 and TRBJ2-7; D ambiguous. Sample: peripheral blood. CDR3 amino acids: CASSARNIRDEQYF. CDR3 sequence (DNA): TGTGCCAGCAGTGCTAGGAACATCCGGGACGAGCAGTACTTC.